These 14 T cell receptor beta chains were all obtained from the same sample, sequenced in a study of blood T cell repertoires in COVID-19 (dated by TCRdb to the early 2020s). The library relied on the immunoSEQ multiplex PCR assay. TCRdb took over this immuneACCESS table, retaining in-frame rearrangements with V and J assigned. Such tables are incomplete; in checked studies, under half of the missing clones stem from an unresolved V gene, and the remainder is unexplained. Present in this sample are roughly 160,000 clones, about 83% of which were seen just once. Around 2.1% of the sample is in the top ten clones. The sample taken for sequencing was peripheral blood. These receptors were taken from a woman aged 80 or older with acute or convalescent COVID-19.

This chain joins TRBV2 and TRBJ1-5, with D possibly TRBD1 on 5 matching bases. Trimming took off 3 bases at V and 4 bases at J, with 10 bases between the two ends. Germline CDR1 reads SNHLY; CDR2 reads FYNNEI. This CDR3 is built from 14 residues. Written as DNA, the CDR3 is TGTGCCAGCAGTGAGTTTCGGGGGAATCAGCCCCAGCATTTT. Translating gives CASSEFRGNQPQHF. Looking up the rest from reference TRBV2 and TRBJ1-5 gives the full variable domain: EPEVTQTPSHQVTQMGQEVILRCVPISNHLYFYWYRQILGQKVEFLVSFYNNEISEKSEIFDDQFSVERPDGSNFTLKIRSTKLEDSAMYFCASSEFRGNQPQHFGDGTRLSIL.

The rearrangement uses TRBV7-2 and TRBJ2-5, with TRBD2 as a possible D gene (7 bases). The CDR3 is 15 residues long. From germline, CDR1 is SGHTA and CDR2 FQGNSA. The ends were cut back, 0 bases at V and 5 bases at J, with 13 bases in the middle. DNA of the CDR3: TGTGCCAGCAGCTTAGCGGGGGGGCCAGGGGAGACCCAGTACTTC. Translated, it gives CASSLAGGPGETQYF.

The gene calls are TRBV21-1 and TRBJ2-5; no DNA check was done on the table's D call, TRBD2. TRBV21-1 is listed as a pseudogene. CDR3 length: 21 amino acids. The CDR3 region has the DNA TGTGCCAGCAGCAATCGTTCTTTCGAACTAGCGGGGAGGTCACGACAAGAGACCCAGTACTTC. Translating gives CASSNRSFELAGRSRQETQYF.

The CDR3 nucleotides read TGTGCCAGCAGTGAGAGTTTGGACAGGAGGGATACGCAGTATTTT. It yields the protein CASSESLDRRDTQYF. J is TRBJ2-3 and V is TRBV6-1, with 7 bases aligning to TRBD1. The CDR3 covers 15 residues. Germline CDR1 is MNHNS and CDR2 is SASEGT. The junction had 9 bases not matched to a gene; V was cut back by 3 bases and J by 6 bases.

V gene TRBV20-1 combines with J gene TRBJ1-1, with D uncertain. CDR1 DFQATT and CDR2 SNEGSKA come from the germline V gene (reference sequence). The CDR3 has 11 residues. This chain's CDR3 is CARPGSTEAFF. The CDR3 region has the DNA TGCGCACGCCCGGGATCGACTGAAGCTTTCTTT.

The V and J genes are TRBV7-2 and TRBJ1-5; TRBD1 is a possible D gene (6 bases). V was cut by 5 bases and J by 4 bases, with 15 bases left in between. Germline CDR1 is SGHTA and CDR2 is FQGNSA. This CDR3 is built from 15 residues. The CDR3 loop reads CASSPPGHRNQPQHF. CDR3 in DNA: TGTGCCAGCAGCCCACCGGGACACCGGAATCAGCCCCAGCATTTT.

V is TRBV29-1 and J is TRBJ1-4, with D hard to call. V was pared by 6 bases and J by 5 bases, with 13 bases between. The CDR3 runs 13 residues. The germline V gene encodes CDR1 SQVTM and CDR2 ANQGSEA. The CDR3 loop is CSVADGGNEKLFF. CDR3 nucleotides: TGCAGCGTGGCGGACGGCGGGAATGAAAAACTGTTTTTT.

The table lists this clone with a few counts. V is TRBV28 and J is TRBJ1-1; no clear D. The CDR3 consists of 16 residues. The V gene's germline CDR1 is MDHEN and CDR2 SYDVKM. V lost 6 bases and J 3 bases, leaving 20 bases between the germline ends. CDR3 amino acids: CASSPSGEGRYTEAFF. In DNA, the CDR3 is TGTGCCAGCAGCCCTTCCGGTGAAGGGAGGTACACTGAAGCTTTCTTT.

V is TRBV9 and J is TRBJ1-2; D is undetermined. Germline V lookup: CDR1 SGDLS, CDR2 YYNGEE. V lost 0 bases to trimming and J lost 5 bases, with 8 bases between them. The CDR3 is made up of 13 amino acids. CDR3 loop: CASSVDTDYGYTF. The CDR3 nucleotides are TGTGCCAGCAGCGTAGACACAGATTATGGCTACACCTTC.

The chain employs TRBV7-2 and TRBJ2-7; 8 positions match TRBD1. CDR1 and CDR2 from the germline V gene are SGHTA and FQGNSA. The CDR3 covers 15 residues. The V segment lost 1 base and the J segment 2 bases; nucleotides outside the gene matches: 4. CDR3 amino acids: CASSLVRGQAYEQYF. The CDR3 bases are TGTGCCAGCAGCTTAGTCAGGGGGCAGGCCTACGAGCAGTACTTC.

The chain recombines TRBV28 with TRBJ2-2; 9 bases agree with TRBD1. Germline V gene sequence: CDR1 MDHEN, CDR2 SYDVKM. The CDR3 spans 15 residues. After removal of 6 bases from V and 5 bases from J, the junction contained 7 bases not matched to a gene. The CDR3 coding sequence is TGTGCCAGCAGGCGGGACAGGGTGGTAACCGGGGAGCTGTTTTTT. Protein product: CASRRDRVVTGELFF.

The chain carries TRBV10-3 and TRBJ1-3; tentative D call: TRBD1 (5 bases). The germline CDR1 and CDR2 sequences are ENHRY and SYGVKD. The CDR3 is 12 residues long. Trimming cost V 5 bases and J 6 bases, with 8 bases left between them. CDR3 loop: CAISPQENTIYF. CDR3 nucleotide sequence: TGTGCCATCAGTCCACAGGAAAACACCATATATTTT.

The chain recombines TRBV29-1 with TRBJ2-3; 8 bases align to TRBD1. This CDR3 contains 15 residues. Germline lookup yields CDR1 SQVTM and CDR2 ANQGSEA. J lost 1 base, V lost 6 bases, and 9 bases had no gene match. Here the CDR3 DNA reads TGCAGCGTGGAACTCGGACAGGGTCGCACAGATACGCAGTATTTT. It codes for CSVELGQGRTDTQYF.

The chain couples TRBV10-3 to TRBJ1-2, with D perhaps matching TRBD1 (6 bases). V was clipped by 3 bases and J by 0 bases, with 32 bases between them. The CDR3 covers 22 residues. Germline V CDR1 and CDR2: ENHRY, SYGVKD. DNA of the CDR3: TGTGCCATCAGTGATCAGAGGGGGAAGGCAAGGACGGAAGGATCCCCTAACTATGGCTACACCTTC. Encoded protein: CAISDQRGKARTEGSPNYGYTF.